These 24 T cell receptor beta chains came from one sample sequenced in a study of CD8+ T cells in alopecia areata. Following extraction, RNA underwent reverse transcription to cDNA, which served as the sequencing template. The data were produced by immunoSEQ multiplex PCR, yet TCRdb's version contains in-frame clones alone and is incomplete. The table includes some 200,000 clones, around 50% detected once. Sample: CD8+ T cells sorted from blood. Source of these receptors: a human donor in good health.

The sample holds one count of this clone. The rearrangement joins TRBV27 to TRBJ2-2; TRBD2 aligns across 7 bases. The CDR3 runs to 16 residues. Germline CDR1 is MNHEY and CDR2 is SMNVEV (reference sequence). V trimming: 3 bases; J trimming: 1 base; junction bases outside the gene matches: 5. Here the CDR3 reads CASSFSAGENTGELFF. CDR3 sequence (DNA): TGTGCCAGCAGTTTCTCGGCGGGGGAGAACACCGGGGAGCTGTTTTTT.

On this clone: Other DNA variants within this sample encode the same CDR3. The chain carries TRBV27 and TRBJ1-5; D remains unclear. CDR3 length: 15 residues. Trimming shortened V by 0 bases and J by 0 bases, and 6 bases separated the two germline ends. CDR1 MNHEY and CDR2 SMNVEV come from the germline V gene (reference sequence). CDR3 residues: CASSLSSYSNQPQHF. In DNA form, the CDR3 reads TGTGCCAGCAGTTTATCGTCTTATAGCAATCAGCCCCAGCATTTT.

J is TRBJ1-5 and V is TRBV27, with TRBD1 matching over 7 bases. The CDR3 totals 18 residues. Trimming took 3 bases from V and 4 from J; bases not matched to a gene: 15. Germline lookup yields CDR1 MNHEY and CDR2 SMNVEV (reference sequence). The CDR3 is CASSFLDREGLGNQPQHF. The CDR3 coding sequence is TGTGCCAGCAGTTTCCTCGACAGGGAAGGGTTGGGAAATCAGCCCCAGCATTTT.

The chain combines TRBV6-1 with TRBJ2-1; the match to TRBD2 covers 8 bases. The CDR3 totals 14 residues. The junction had 3 bases not matched to a gene; V was cut back by 1 base and J by 7 bases. Looked up from germline, CDR1 is MNHNS and CDR2 is SASEGT. CDR3 sequence (DNA): TGTGCCAGCAGTGAAGGGCGGGGGGTTAATGAGCAGTTCTTC. It codes for CASSEGRGVNEQFF.

This clone was found once. The chain is built from TRBV6-5 and TRBJ1-2; D unclear. Germline CDR1 MNHEY, CDR2 SVGAGI. V lost 0 bases to trimming and J lost 6 bases, with 17 bases between them. This CDR3 is 16 amino acids long. The DNA of the CDR3 is TGTGCCAGCAGTTACTCAGCAACAGACGGAGCTGATGGCTACACCTTC. Its protein is CASSYSATDGADGYTF.

The rearrangement uses TRBV7-9 and TRBJ2-5; D may match TRBD1 or TRBD2 (6 bases each). The germline V and J ends were trimmed by 2 bases and 4 bases, with 14 bases remaining between them. The CDR3 contains 15 residues. CDR1 and CDR2 (germline): SEHNR, FQNEAQ (reference sequence). This chain's CDR3 is CASSLRLGGLETQYF. The CDR3 DNA reads TGTGCCAGCAGCTTAAGATTGGGGGGCTTAGAGACCCAGTACTTC. Filled out from reference TRBV7-9 and TRBJ2-5, the complete variable domain reads DTGVSQNPRHKITKRGQNVTFRCDPISEHNRLYWYRQTLGQGPEFLTYFQNEAQLEKSRLLSDRFSAERPKGSFSTLEIQRTEQGDSAMYLCASSLRLGGLETQYFGPGTRLLVL.

The V and J genes are TRBV7-8 and TRBJ2-2; possibly TRBD1 or TRBD2 for D (5 bases each). V was cut by 7 bases and J by 4 bases, with 10 bases left in between. Germline V gene data show CDR1 as SGHVS and CDR2 as FQNEAQ. The CDR3 consists of 13 residues. Here the CDR3 DNA reads TGTGCCAGCATCCCTGGGGGCACCGGGGAGCTGTTTTTT. It is translated as CASIPGGTGELFF.

V gene TRBV6-5 combines with J gene TRBJ1-2; D is possibly TRBD1 (5 bases). CDR3 length: 13 amino acids. V was pared by 6 bases and J by 3 bases, with 11 bases between. Germline assignment: CDR1 MNHEY and CDR2 SVGAGI. For the CDR3, the DNA is TGTGCCAGCAGGCCGTTGGGGGACTATGGCTACACCTTC. It is translated as CASRPLGDYGYTF.

The chain joins TRBV4-1 to TRBJ2-5; 9 nucleotides agree with TRBD2. V lost 0 bases, J lost 1 base, and 3 bases stayed unmatched. The CDR3 has 16 residues. CDR1 is MGHRA, CDR2 YSYEKL, per germline. The CDR3 region is CASSQEAGGFQETQYF. The CDR3, as DNA: TGCGCCAGCAGCCAAGAGGCGGGGGGGTTCCAAGAGACCCAGTACTTC.

This clone was detected once. At one boundary the junction diverges from the germline segment, which might be a read error. CDR3 DNA: TGTGCCAGCAGGGAAGGGAGGCTGGAAGAAAAACTGTTTTTT. Its protein product is CASREGRLEEKLFF. The V and J genes are TRBV2 and TRBJ1-4; the D is unclear. The CDR3 contains 14 residues. CDR1 is SNHLY and CDR2 is FYNNEI in the germline V gene. Full variable domain (remainder filled in from reference TRBV2 and TRBJ1-4): EPEVTQTPSHQVTQMGQEVILRCVPISNHLYFYWYRQILGQKVEFLVSFYNNEISEKSEIFDDQFSVERPDGSNFTLKIRSTKLEDSAMYFCASREGRLEEKLFFGSGTQLSVL.

In its sample, this clone was seen a few times. The rearrangement joins TRBV29-1 to TRBJ2-7, with TRBD1 identical over 7 bases. After removal of 6 bases from V and 6 bases from J, the junction contained 8 bases not matched to a gene. CDR1 is SQVTM and CDR2 is ANQGSEA in the germline V gene. The CDR3 has 12 amino acids. CDR3 residues: CSVPEGAGEQYF. For the CDR3, the DNA is TGCAGCGTACCCGAGGGGGCGGGCGAGCAGTACTTC.

In this sample, this clone turned up once. The genes are TRBV4-1 and TRBJ2-7; D is perhaps TRBD1 or TRBD2 (5 bases each). The CDR3 runs to 15 residues. The germline CDR1 and CDR2 sequences are MGHRA and YSYEKL. V gave up 3 bases and J gave up 3 bases, with 15 bases separating them. CDR3 loop: CASSHLNVGVYEQYF. CDR3 bases: TGCGCCAGCAGCCACTTAAATGTGGGGGTCTACGAGCAGTACTTC.

The chain uses TRBV5-6 and TRBJ2-3; TRBD1 might be the D (5 bases). V lost 7 bases to trimming and J lost 1 base, with 10 bases between them. The CDR3 extends over 13 amino acids. Germline V gene lookup returns CDR1 SGHDT and CDR2 YYEEEE. The CDR3 sequence is CASAVGRTDTQYF. CDR3 bases: TGTGCCAGCGCCGTGGGGCGCACAGATACGCAGTATTTT.

The V and J genes are TRBV4-1 and TRBJ1-5; D not certain. Germline V lookup: CDR1 MGHRA, CDR2 YSYEKL. Trimming cost V 4 bases and J 7 bases, with 14 bases left between them. This CDR3 has 14 amino acids. The CDR3 reads CASSPREGTQPQHF. Here the CDR3 DNA reads TGCGCCAGCAGCCCCAGAGAGGGTACCCAGCCCCAGCATTTT.

This clone was detected ten times or more. This chain connects TRBV11-2 to TRBJ1-2; D may be TRBD1 (5 bases). Germline values: CDR1 SGHAT, CDR2 FQNNGV. With 1 base removed from V and 3 bases from J, the gap between germline ends came to 15 bases. The CDR3 consists of 16 residues. The CDR3 is CASSLGGVGAHYGYTF. The CDR3 DNA sequence: TGTGCCAGCAGCTTAGGAGGTGTTGGGGCACACTATGGCTACACCTTC.

The rearrangement uses TRBV29-1 and TRBJ2-5, with D unresolved. The CDR3 length is 8 residues. Germline V gene lookup returns CDR1 SQVTM and CDR2 ANQGSEA. V dropped 5 bases and J dropped 8 bases, with 3 bases sitting between them. The CDR3 nucleotides read TGCAGCGTTAGTACCCAGTACTTC. Its translation: CSVSTQYF. Full variable domain (rest looked up from reference TRBV29-1 and TRBJ2-5): SAVISQKPSRDICQRGTSLTIQCQVDSQVTMMFWYRQQPGQSLTLIATANQGSEATYESGFVIDKFPISRPNLTFSTLTVSNMSPEDSSIYLCSVSTQYFGPGTRLLVL.

The chain uses TRBV10-2 and TRBJ2-5, with unresolved D. The CDR3 covers 11 residues. Germline CDR1 is WSHSY and CDR2 is SAAADI. V shed 2 bases and J shed 4 bases, with 2 bases lying between them. In DNA, the CDR3 is TGCGCCAGCAGTGAGAGAGAGACCCAGTACTTC. This translates into CASSERETQYF.

The CDR3, as DNA: TGTGCCAGCAGCCTGGGACAGGGTGTCAATCAGCCCCAGCATTTT. It yields the protein CASSLGQGVNQPQHF. This chain joins TRBV5-6 and TRBJ1-5; 9 bases line up with TRBD1. Losses at the gene ends were 4 bases for V and 3 bases for J; bases not matched to a gene: 5. The CDR3 has 15 residues. CDR1 is SGHDT and CDR2 is YYEEEE in the germline V gene.

The chain has TRBV6-5 and TRBJ2-7; 14 nucleotides agree with TRBD2. After removal of 4 bases from V and 0 bases from J, the junction contained 2 bases not matched to a gene. The CDR3 spans 16 residues. Germline assignment: CDR1 MNHEY and CDR2 SVGAGI. CDR3 sequence reads: CASSSGLAGGSYEQYF. In DNA, the CDR3 is TGTGCCAGCAGTTCCGGACTAGCGGGGGGCTCCTACGAGCAGTACTTC.

This clone was seen a few times. This rearrangement joins TRBV10-3 to TRBJ2-5; D gene ambiguous. Germline V gene data show CDR1 as ENHRY and CDR2 as SYGVKD. V was clipped by 0 bases and J by 4 bases, with 12 bases between them. This CDR3 contains 15 residues. The chain's CDR3 is CAISESTTGSETQYF. The CDR3 coding sequence is TGTGCCATCAGTGAGTCTACCACCGGGTCAGAGACCCAGTACTTC.

CDR3 amino acids: CASSLVGGPDEQFF. The DNA for the CDR3 is TGTGCCAGCAGCTTGGTGGGGGGGCCAGATGAGCAGTTCTTC. V and J are TRBV5-4 and TRBJ2-1, with D maybe TRBD2 (7 bases). The CDR3 contains 14 residues. Trimming left V 0 bases short and J 8 bases short, with 12 bases between. The V gene's germline CDR1 is SGHNT and CDR2 YYREEE (reference sequence).

The chain uses TRBV4-1 and TRBJ1-1; unclear D gene. Between the trimmed V and J ends, which lost 5 bases and 0 bases, there was a span of 13 bases. The germline CDR1 and CDR2 sequences are MGHRA and YSYEKL. The CDR3 contains 15 residues. CDR3 coding DNA: TGCGCCAGCAGCAAGCAGCAGACCATGAACACTGAAGCTTTCTTT. Translating gives CASSKQQTMNTEAFF.

V and J are TRBV4-1 and TRBJ1-3; D may be TRBD1 (6 bases). The CDR3 loop spans 13 amino acids. V was trimmed by 3 bases and J by 8 bases, leaving 11 bases between them. Germline lookup yields CDR1 MGHRA and CDR2 YSYEKL. The CDR3 region is CASSHGGADTIYF. CDR3 in DNA: TGCGCCAGCAGCCATGGGGGGGCCGACACCATATATTTT.

This chain joins TRBV28 and TRBJ1-1; D is unclear. This CDR3 has 10 amino acids. CDR1 is MDHEN and CDR2 is SYDVKM in the germline V gene. In DNA, the CDR3 is TGTGGGTCCGGCGACACTGAAGCTTTCTTT. Protein product: CGSGDTEAFF.